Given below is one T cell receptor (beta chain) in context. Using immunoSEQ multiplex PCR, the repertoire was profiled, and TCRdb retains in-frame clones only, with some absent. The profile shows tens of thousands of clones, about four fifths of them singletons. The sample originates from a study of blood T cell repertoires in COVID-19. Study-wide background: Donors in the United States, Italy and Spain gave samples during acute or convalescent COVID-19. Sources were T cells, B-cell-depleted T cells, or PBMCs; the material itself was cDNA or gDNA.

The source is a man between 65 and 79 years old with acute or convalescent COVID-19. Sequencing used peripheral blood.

Here the CDR3 reads CASSLVAPLSGRRSDTGELFF. Written as DNA, the CDR3 is TGTGCCAGCAGCTTAGTGGCCCCCCTTAGCGGGAGGAGGTCAGACACCGGGGAGCTGTTTTTT. The V and J genes are TRBV7-8 and TRBJ2-2, with 10 nucleotides matching TRBD2. The CDR3 is 21 amino acids. Trimming took 1 base from V and 3 from J; bases not matched to a gene: 17. The germline V gene has CDR1 SGHVS and CDR2 FQNEAQ.